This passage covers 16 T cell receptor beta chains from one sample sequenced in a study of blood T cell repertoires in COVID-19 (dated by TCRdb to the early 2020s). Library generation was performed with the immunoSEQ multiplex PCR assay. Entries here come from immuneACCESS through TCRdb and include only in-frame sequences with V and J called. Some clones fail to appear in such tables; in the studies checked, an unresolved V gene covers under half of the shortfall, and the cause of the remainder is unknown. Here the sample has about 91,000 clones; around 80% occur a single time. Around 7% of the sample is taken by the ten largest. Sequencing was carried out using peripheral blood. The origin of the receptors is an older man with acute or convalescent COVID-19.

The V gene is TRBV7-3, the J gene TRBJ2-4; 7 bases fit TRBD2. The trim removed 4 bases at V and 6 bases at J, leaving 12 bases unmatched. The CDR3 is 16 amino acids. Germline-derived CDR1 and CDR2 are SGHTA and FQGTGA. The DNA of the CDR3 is TGTGCCAGCAGCTCTTGGGAGGGACCCAACCTAAACATTCAGTACTTC. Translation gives CASSSWEGPNLNIQYF. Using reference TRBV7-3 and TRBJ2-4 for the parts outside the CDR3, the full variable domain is GAGVSQTPSNKVTEKGKYVELRCDPISGHTALYWYRQSLGQGPEFLIYFQGTGAADDSGLPNDRFFAVRPEGSVSTLKIQRTERGDSAVYLCASSSWEGPNLNIQYFGAGTRLSVL.

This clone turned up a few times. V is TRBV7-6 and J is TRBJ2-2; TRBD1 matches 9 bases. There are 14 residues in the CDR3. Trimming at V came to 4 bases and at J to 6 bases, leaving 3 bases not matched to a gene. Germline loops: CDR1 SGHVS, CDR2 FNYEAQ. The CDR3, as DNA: TGTGCCAGCAGCTCCGGGACAGGGCCCGGGGAGCTGTTTTTT. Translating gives CASSSGTGPGELFF.

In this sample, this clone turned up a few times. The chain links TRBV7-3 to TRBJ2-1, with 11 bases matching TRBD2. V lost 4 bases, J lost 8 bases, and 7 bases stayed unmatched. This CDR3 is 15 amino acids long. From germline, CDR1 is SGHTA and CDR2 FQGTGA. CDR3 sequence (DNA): TGTGCCAGCAGCTCCTTAGCGGGAGGGCCCTATGAGCAGTTCTTC. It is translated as CASSSLAGGPYEQFF. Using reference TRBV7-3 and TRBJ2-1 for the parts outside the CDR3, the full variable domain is GAGVSQTPSNKVTEKGKYVELRCDPISGHTALYWYRQSLGQGPEFLIYFQGTGAADDSGLPNDRFFAVRPEGSVSTLKIQRTERGDSAVYLCASSSLAGGPYEQFFGPGTRLTVL.

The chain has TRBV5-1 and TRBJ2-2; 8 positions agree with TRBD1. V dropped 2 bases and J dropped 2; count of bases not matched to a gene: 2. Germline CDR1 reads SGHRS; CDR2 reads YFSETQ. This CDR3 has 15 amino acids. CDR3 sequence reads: CASSFTGGNTGELFF. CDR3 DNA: TGCGCCAGCAGCTTTACAGGGGGTAACACCGGGGAGCTGTTTTTT.

The CDR3 DNA follows: TGTGCCAGCAGCTTAGTTTTCTCGGGACAGGGGATGGCTAACTATGGCTACACCTTC. Translated: CASSLVFSGQGMANYGYTF. This chain joins TRBV7-2 and TRBJ1-2; 10 bases fit TRBD1. The germline V gene has CDR1 SGHTA and CDR2 FQGNSA. This CDR3 is 19 amino acids long. V lost 1 base to trimming and J lost 0 bases; unmatched junction nucleotides: 11.

CDR3: CASRHGAGQYF. Written as DNA, the CDR3 is TGTGCAAGTCGCCACGGCGCGGGGCAGTACTTC. The genes are TRBV12-2 and TRBJ2-4; the table gives TRBD2 as D, unverified against the DNA. TRBV12-2 is listed as a pseudogene. This CDR3 is built from 11 residues.

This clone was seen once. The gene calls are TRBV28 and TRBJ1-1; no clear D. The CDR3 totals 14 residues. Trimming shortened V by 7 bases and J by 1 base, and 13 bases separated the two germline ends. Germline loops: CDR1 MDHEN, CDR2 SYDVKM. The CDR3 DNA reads TGTGCCAGCATCGGACTGATACCGAACACTGAAGCTTTCTTT. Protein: CASIGLIPNTEAFF.

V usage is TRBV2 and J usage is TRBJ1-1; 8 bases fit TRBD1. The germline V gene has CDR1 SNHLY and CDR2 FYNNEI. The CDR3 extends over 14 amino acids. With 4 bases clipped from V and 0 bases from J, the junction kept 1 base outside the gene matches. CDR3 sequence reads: CASSGTGLNTEAFF. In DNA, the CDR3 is TGTGCCAGCAGTGGGACAGGGCTGAACACTGAAGCTTTCTTT.

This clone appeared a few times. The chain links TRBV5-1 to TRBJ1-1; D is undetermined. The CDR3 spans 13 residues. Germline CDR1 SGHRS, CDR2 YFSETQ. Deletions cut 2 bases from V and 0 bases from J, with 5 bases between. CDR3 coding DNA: TGCGCCAGCAGCTTCAACATGAACACTGAAGCTTTCTTT. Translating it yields CASSFNMNTEAFF.

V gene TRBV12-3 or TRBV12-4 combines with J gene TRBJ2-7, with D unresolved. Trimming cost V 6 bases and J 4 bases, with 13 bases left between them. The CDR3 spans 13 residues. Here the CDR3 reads CASSSSPSYEQYV. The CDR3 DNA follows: TGTGCCAGCAGCTCCTCTCCTAGTTACGAGCAGTACGTC.

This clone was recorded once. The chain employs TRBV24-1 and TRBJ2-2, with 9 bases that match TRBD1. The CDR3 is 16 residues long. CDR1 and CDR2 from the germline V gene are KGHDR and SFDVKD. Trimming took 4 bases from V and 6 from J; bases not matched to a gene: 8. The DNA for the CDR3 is TGTGCCACCAGTGACTCGGGACAGGGAAACGCCGGGGAGCTGTTTTTT. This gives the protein CATSDSGQGNAGELFF.

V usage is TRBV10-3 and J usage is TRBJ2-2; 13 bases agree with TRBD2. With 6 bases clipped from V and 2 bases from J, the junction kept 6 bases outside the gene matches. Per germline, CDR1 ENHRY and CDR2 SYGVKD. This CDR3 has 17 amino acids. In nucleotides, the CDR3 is TGTGCCATCAGGAGTACTAGCGGGGGGGGAAACACCGGGGAGCTGTTTTTT. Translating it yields CAIRSTSGGGNTGELFF.

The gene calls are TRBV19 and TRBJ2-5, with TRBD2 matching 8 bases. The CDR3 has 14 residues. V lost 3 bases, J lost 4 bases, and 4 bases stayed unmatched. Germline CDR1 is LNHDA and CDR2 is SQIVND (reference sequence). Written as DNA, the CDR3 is TGTGCCAGTAGTATGCGGGGGGCGCGAGAGACCCAGTACTTC. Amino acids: CASSMRGARETQYF.

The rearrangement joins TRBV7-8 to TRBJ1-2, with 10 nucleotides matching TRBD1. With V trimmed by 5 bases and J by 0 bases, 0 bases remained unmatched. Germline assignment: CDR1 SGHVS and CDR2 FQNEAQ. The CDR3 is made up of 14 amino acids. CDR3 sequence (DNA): TGTGCCAGCAGCGGGACAGGGGCTAACTATGGCTACACCTTC. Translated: CASSGTGANYGYTF.

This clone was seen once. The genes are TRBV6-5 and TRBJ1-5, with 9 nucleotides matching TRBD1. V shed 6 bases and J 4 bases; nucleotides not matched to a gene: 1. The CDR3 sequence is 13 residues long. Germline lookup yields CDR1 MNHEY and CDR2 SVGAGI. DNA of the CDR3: TGTGCCAGCAGGACAGGGGGGAATCAGCCCCAGCATTTT. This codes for CASRTGGNQPQHF.

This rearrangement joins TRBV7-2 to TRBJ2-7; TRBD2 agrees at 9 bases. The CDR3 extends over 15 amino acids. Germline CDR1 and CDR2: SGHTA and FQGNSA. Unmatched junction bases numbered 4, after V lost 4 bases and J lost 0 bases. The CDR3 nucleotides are TGTGCCAGCAGCTCGCGGGGGGGGAGCTCCTACGAGCAGTACTTC. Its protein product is CASSSRGGSSYEQYF.